Following are 12 T cell receptor beta chains from one sample sequenced in a study of T cells in women clearing cervical HPV infection. Using immunoSEQ multiplex PCR, the repertoire was profiled, and TCRdb retains in-frame clones only, with some absent. The table for this sample gives 25,000 to 35,000 clones. Specimen: blood buffy coat. These receptors were obtained from a woman between 18 and 70 years old with a cervical HPV16 infection that either progressed to CIN3+ or cleared (not recorded which).

Worth noting for this clone: From the germline J gene comes the end of the CDR3, since the read stops 3 residues before it. The chain employs TRBV7-2 and TRBJ2-7; 8 nucleotides align to TRBD1. Germline V gene data show CDR1 as SGHTA and CDR2 as FQGNSA. This CDR3 comprises 13 residues. Germline trimming cut 5 bases from V and 4 bases from J; bases unmatched to any gene: 4. CDR3 DNA, as far as it was read: TGTGCCAGCAGCCAGGACAGGGAATACGAG. It yields the protein CASSQDREYE. The CDR3 in full is CASSQDREYEQYF.

Remarks on this clone: The read halts 3 residues ahead of the CDR3 end, with the missing end drawn from the germline J gene. The V and J genes are TRBV11-2 and TRBJ1-1, with 10 bases lining up with TRBD1. This CDR3 is 13 amino acids long. Germline V gene sequence: CDR1 SGHAT, CDR2 FQNNGV. The chain's CDR3 is CASSPDRGSEAFF. The DNA read from the CDR3 is TGTGCCAGCAGCCCGGACAGGGGGTCCGAA.

Details on this clone: The CDR3 goes on 3 residues after the read ends, and that part is filled in from the germline J gene. The V and J genes are TRBV29-1 and TRBJ2-3; 7 nucleotides agree with TRBD2. This CDR3 has 14 residues. Germline CDR1 is SQVTM and CDR2 is ANQGSEA. Partial CDR3 DNA: TGCAGCGTTGAAGAGTTGGGCGGGGGAGAGACG. Protein product: CSVEELGGGET. The CDR3, in full, reads CSVEELGGGETQYF.

For this clone: Coverage ceases 3 residues before the CDR3 finishes, and the germline J gene fills in the end. The chain is built from TRBV10-3 and TRBJ2-3, with D maybe TRBD2 (7 bases). The CDR3 loop spans 15 amino acids. The germline V gene has CDR1 ENHRY and CDR2 SYGVKD. Trimming left V 2 bases short and J 5 bases short, with 14 bases between. The sequenced part of the CDR3 DNA is TGTGCCATCAGTGAGGGGACAAGGGGGGGAGATACG. Translation gives CAISEGTRGGDT. The full CDR3 is CAISEGTRGGDTQYF.

Of note for this clone: The CDR3 end is not reached by the read, which stops 3 residues before it; the germline J gene fills it in. This rearrangement joins TRBV19 to TRBJ2-4; D is unclear. Per germline, CDR1 LNHDA and CDR2 SQIVND (reference sequence). CDR3 length equals 13 residues. The chain's CDR3 is CASSIHPIYGQYF. The part of the CDR3 DNA that was read is TGTGCCAGTAGCATACACCCAATCTATGGT.

For this clone: The read falls 3 residues short of the CDR3 end, and the missing part is taken from the germline J gene. This chain uses TRBV7-6 with TRBJ1-6, with a tentative D call TRBD1 (6 bases). V lost 5 bases and J 5 bases, leaving 10 bases between the germline ends. The CDR3 contains 14 residues. Germline loops: CDR1 SGHVS, CDR2 FNYEAQ. CDR3 bases read: TGTGCCAGCAGCGAAGGACAGAATAATTCACCC. This encodes CASSEGQNNSP. The whole CDR3 protein reads CASSEGQNNSPLHF.

As concerns this clone: The read comes to an end 3 residues before the CDR3 does, leaving the germline J gene to fill in the end. V gene TRBV19 combines with J gene TRBJ2-1, with TRBD1 matching over 7 bases. The V segment lost 3 bases and the J segment 7 bases; nucleotides outside the gene matches: 12. CDR3 size: 16 residues. Germline CDR1 is LNHDA and CDR2 is SQIVND (reference sequence). CDR3 sequence: CASSISVTGYTNEQFF. The sequenced part of the CDR3 DNA is TGTGCCAGTAGTATTTCCGTGACAGGGTATACGAATGAG. Full variable domain (remainder filled in from reference TRBV19 and TRBJ2-1): DGGITQSPKYLFRKEGQNVTLSCEQNLNHDAMYWYRQDPGQGLRLIYYSQIVNDFQKGDIAEGYSVSREKKESFPLTVTSAQKNPTAFYLCASSISVTGYTNEQFFGPGTRLTVL.

The sequenced part of the CDR3 DNA is TGCAGTGCTAGAGATACGTTTGGGACAGAACAAGAGACC. Protein: CSARDTFGTEQET. In full, the CDR3 reads CSARDTFGTEQETQYF. V and J are TRBV20-1 and TRBJ2-5, with 7 bases matching TRBD1. The read falls 3 residues short of the CDR3 end, and the missing part is taken from the germline J gene. The J segment lost 2 bases and the V segment lost 0 bases, leaving 9 bases of the junction unmatched. The germline V gene has CDR1 DFQATT and CDR2 SNEGSKA (reference sequence). There are 16 residues in the CDR3.

Points on this clone: Sequencing ends 3 residues short of the CDR3 end; the germline J gene provides the rest. V usage is TRBV2 and J usage is TRBJ1-3, with a tentative D call TRBD1 (6 bases). Looked up from germline, CDR1 is SNHLY and CDR2 is FYNNEI. V lost 10 bases and J lost 6, with 22 bases in between. CDR3 size: 15 residues. CDR3 sequence reads: CAIYREPGTENTIYF. The sequenced part of the CDR3 DNA is TGTGCCATTTACAGGGAGCCGGGTACAGAAAACACC.

Details on this clone: The read comes to an end 3 residues before the CDR3 does, leaving the germline J gene to fill in the end. Other DNA sequences of this sample code for an identical CDR3. The rearrangement links TRBV30 to TRBJ1-3; possible D gene TRBD1, 5 bases. The CDR3 is made up of 15 amino acids. CDR1 and CDR2 from the germline V gene are GTSNPN and SVGIG (reference sequence). V lost 3 bases, J lost 0 bases, and 12 bases lay in between. The part of the CDR3 DNA that was read is TGTGCCTGGAGGAAAGACAGACTCTCTGGAAACACC. Translated, it gives CAWRKDRLSGNT. The CDR3 reads in full as CAWRKDRLSGNTIYF. The full variable domain, rest sourced from reference TRBV30 and TRBJ1-3, is SQTIHQWPATLVQPVGSPLSLECTVEGTSNPNLYWYRQAAGRGLQLLFYSVGIGQISSEVPQNLSASRPQDRQFILSSKKLLLSDSGFYLCAWRKDRLSGNTIYFGEGSWLTVV.

Details on this clone: The CDR3 end is not reached by the read, which stops 3 residues before it; the germline J gene fills it in. V usage is TRBV5-1 and J usage is TRBJ1-6; no clear D. Germline V lookup: CDR1 SGHRS, CDR2 YFSETQ. The CDR3 totals 17 residues. The germline V and J ends were trimmed by 0 bases and 5 bases, with 15 bases remaining between them. CDR3 residues: CASSLAGQTNNNSPLHF. The covered CDR3 bases are TGCGCCAGCAGCTTGGCGGGTCAAACAAACAATAATTCACCC.

With regard to this clone: The sequenced fragment ends 3 residues before the CDR3 boundary, so the rest is inferred from the germline J gene. The chain uses TRBV5-8 and TRBJ1-5; 10 nucleotides align to TRBD1. The trim removed 4 bases at V and 3 bases at J, leaving 4 bases unmatched. Germline CDR1 and CDR2: SGHTS and YDEGEE. This CDR3 region has 15 residues. The CDR3: CASSRTGGINQPQHF. The CDR3 bases that were read are TGTGCCAGCAGCAGGACAGGGGGGATCAATCAGCCC.